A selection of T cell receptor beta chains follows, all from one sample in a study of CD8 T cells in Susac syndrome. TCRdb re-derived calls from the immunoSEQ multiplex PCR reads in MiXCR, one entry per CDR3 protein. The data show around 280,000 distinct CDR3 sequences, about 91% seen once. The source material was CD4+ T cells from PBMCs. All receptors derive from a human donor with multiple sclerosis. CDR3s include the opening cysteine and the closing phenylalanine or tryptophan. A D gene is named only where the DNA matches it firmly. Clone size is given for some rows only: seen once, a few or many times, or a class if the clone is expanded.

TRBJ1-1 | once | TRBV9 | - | CASSPWTEGEAFF | TGTGCCAGCAGCCCTTGGACAGAGGGTGAAGCTTTCTTT
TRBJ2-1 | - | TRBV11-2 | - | CASIRDRYNEQFF | TGTGCCAGCATCAGAGATCGGTACAATGAGCAGTTCTTC
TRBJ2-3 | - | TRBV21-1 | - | CASSNPLTDTQYF | TGTGCCAGCAGCAACCCCCTCACAGATACGCAGTATTTT
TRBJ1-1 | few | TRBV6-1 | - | CASSGQTGLNTEAFF | TGTGCCAGCAGTGGTCAGACAGGCTTGAACACTGAAGCTTTCTTT
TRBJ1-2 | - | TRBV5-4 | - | CASFQDSYGYTF | TGTGCCAGCTTTCAGGATTCCTATGGCTACACCTTC
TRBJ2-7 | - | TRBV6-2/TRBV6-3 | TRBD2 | CASSYRAGVSHEQYF | TGTGCCAGCAGTTACCGGGCGGGAGTATCCCACGAGCAGTACTTC
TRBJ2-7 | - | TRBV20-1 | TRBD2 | CSAISSGGTYEQYF | TGCAGTGCTATAAGCAGCGGGGGGACCTACGAGCAGTACTTC
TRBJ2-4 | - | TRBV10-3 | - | CAISDKAELAKNIQYF | TGTGCCATCAGTGATAAGGCGGAACTAGCCAAAAACATTCAGTACTTC
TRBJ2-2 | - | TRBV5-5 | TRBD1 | CASSLVQGAPGELFF | TGTGCCAGCAGCTTGGTACAGGGGGCGCCCGGGGAGCTGTTTTTT
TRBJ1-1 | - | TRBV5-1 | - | CASSLVWGEAFF | TGCGCCAGCAGCTTGGTGTGGGGGGAAGCTTTCTTT
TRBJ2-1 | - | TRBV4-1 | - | CASSQRSLVRHPNEQFF | TGCGCCAGCAGCCAAAGGTCTTTGGTTCGCCATCCCAATGAGCAGTTCTTC
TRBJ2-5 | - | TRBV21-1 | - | CASSKAGFDQGLRLRAQYF | TGTGCCAGCAGCAAAGCGGGTTTTGACCAGGGTCTGAGATTGAGGGCCCAGTACTTC
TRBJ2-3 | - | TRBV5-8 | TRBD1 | CASSFTTSGGGTDTQYF | TGTGCCAGCAGCTTTACAACATCAGGGGGCGGCACAGATACGCAGTATTTT
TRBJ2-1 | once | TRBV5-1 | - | CASSPLGDTYNEQFF | TGCGCCAGCAGCCCTCTCGGGGACACCTACAATGAGCAGTTCTTC
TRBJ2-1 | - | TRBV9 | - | CASSAALRDPYNEQFF | TGTGCCAGCAGCGCCGCATTGAGGGACCCCTACAATGAGCAGTTCTTC
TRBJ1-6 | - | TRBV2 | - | CASSLDRALPNSPLHF | TGTGCCAGCAGTCTAGACCGGGCCCTCCCTAATTCACCCCTCCACTTT
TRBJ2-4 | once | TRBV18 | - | CASSPGTTNIQYF | TGTGCCAGCTCTCCCGGGACAACGAACATTCAGTACTTC
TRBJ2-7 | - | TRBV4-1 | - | CASSQIPSSSSYEQYF | TGCGCCAGCAGCCAAATACCTAGCTCCAGCTCCTACGAGCAGTACTTC
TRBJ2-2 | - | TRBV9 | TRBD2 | CASGLSGGITGELFF | TGTGCCAGTGGGCTTAGCGGGGGGATCACCGGGGAGCTGTTTTTT
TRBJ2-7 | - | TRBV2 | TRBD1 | CASSLRQGNEQYF | TGTGCCAGCAGCCTTCGACAGGGCAACGAGCAGTACTTC
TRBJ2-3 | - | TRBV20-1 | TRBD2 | CSARDKLAGDTDTQYF | TGCAGTGCTAGAGATAAACTAGCGGGAGACACAGATACGCAGTATTTT
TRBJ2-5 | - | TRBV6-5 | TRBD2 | CASSHNPSGGLGRTQYF | TGTGCCAGCAGTCACAATCCTAGCGGGGGGTTGGGTCGGACCCAGTACTTC
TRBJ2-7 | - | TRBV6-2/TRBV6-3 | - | CASSRHEPPSEQYF | TGTGCCAGCAGCCGCCACGAGCCTCCCTCCGAGCAGTACTTC